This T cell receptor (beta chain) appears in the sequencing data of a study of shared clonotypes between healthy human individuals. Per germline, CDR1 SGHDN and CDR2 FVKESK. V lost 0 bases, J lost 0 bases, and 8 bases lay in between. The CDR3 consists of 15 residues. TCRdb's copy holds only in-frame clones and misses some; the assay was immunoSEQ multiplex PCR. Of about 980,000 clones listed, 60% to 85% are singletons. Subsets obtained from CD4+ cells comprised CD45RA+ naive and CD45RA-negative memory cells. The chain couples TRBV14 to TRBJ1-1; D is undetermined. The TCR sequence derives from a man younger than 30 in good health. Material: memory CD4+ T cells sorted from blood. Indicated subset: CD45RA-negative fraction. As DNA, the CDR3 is TGTGCCAGCAGCCAAGATCGGATGGTGAACACTGAAGCTTTCTTT. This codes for CASSQDRMVNTEAFF.